This TCR beta chain derives from a study of Ad26.COV2.S vaccination and SARS-CoV-2 variants. Across the whole study: Within the COV1001 Ad26.COV2.S trial arm, the donor was enrolled.

Regarding treatment: roughly 20 received Ad26.COV2.S at low or high dose, single or two shots; five or six received placebo; per-sample allocation not given. Collection of samples fell on day 63 after the first vaccine or placebo injection. Expression of Wuhan-strain SARS-CoV-2 spike came from the Ad26 vector that formed the vaccine. TCRdb's table, derived via immunoSEQ multiplex PCR, lists solely in-frame clones and lacks some. The sample includes 400,000 or so clones, more than 85% of them seen just once. This TCR was recovered from a person aged 18-60 years who received the Ad26.COV2.S COVID-19 vaccine or a placebo. The input for sequencing was peripheral blood, taken in a trial of Ad26.COV2.S vaccine versus placebo.

The CDR3 DNA reads TGTGCCAGCAGCTTGTTGTCGACTGAAGCTTTCTTT. Amino acid sequence: CASSLLSTEAFF. V and J are TRBV5-5 and TRBJ1-1; D is unresolved. With 1 base removed from V and 5 bases from J, the gap between germline ends came to 6 bases. This CDR3 is built from 12 residues. The germline V gene encodes CDR1 SGHKS and CDR2 YYEKEE (reference sequence).